This is a list of T cell receptor beta chains from one sample in a study of blood T cell repertoires in COVID-19. Using immunoSEQ multiplex PCR, the repertoire was profiled, and TCRdb retains in-frame clones only, with some absent. The sample consists of some 150,000 clones, 80% to 90% of them appearing once. The source material was peripheral blood. The source of these receptors is a woman aged 45-65 years in a cohort sampled during active or convalescent COVID-19. Each CDR3 is given with its conserved first and last residue. Fields, in order: J gene, V gene, CDR3 protein.

>TRBJ2-4|TRBV29-1
CSAGRERNIQYF
>TRBJ1-6|TRBV10-3
CAISLFDRDNSPLHF
>TRBJ1-3|TRBV27
CASSRDLPSSGNTIYF
>TRBJ2-2|TRBV6-5
CASSYFRQGGIGELFF
>TRBJ1-4|TRBV6-6
CASSNLRGFGEKLFF
>TRBJ2-3|TRBV29-1
CSVRQATQYF
>TRBJ2-7|TRBV2
CASSEPPKTGGLLRLTYEQYF
>TRBJ1-5|TRBV3-1/TRBV3-2
CASSQGPRQGHPQHF
>TRBJ2-5|TRBV18
CASSRMRSGDAQETQYF
>TRBJ1-1|TRBV15
CATSATGPLEAFF
>TRBJ2-2|TRBV7-2
CASSLLGESYGELFF
>TRBJ2-1|TRBV6-5
CASRGRSYNEQFF
>TRBJ2-2|TRBV5-1
CASSAGTNGNTGELFF
>TRBJ2-4|TRBV20-1
CSASSGGAGSKNIQYF
>TRBJ1-1|TRBV18
CASSPIRGQNTEAFF